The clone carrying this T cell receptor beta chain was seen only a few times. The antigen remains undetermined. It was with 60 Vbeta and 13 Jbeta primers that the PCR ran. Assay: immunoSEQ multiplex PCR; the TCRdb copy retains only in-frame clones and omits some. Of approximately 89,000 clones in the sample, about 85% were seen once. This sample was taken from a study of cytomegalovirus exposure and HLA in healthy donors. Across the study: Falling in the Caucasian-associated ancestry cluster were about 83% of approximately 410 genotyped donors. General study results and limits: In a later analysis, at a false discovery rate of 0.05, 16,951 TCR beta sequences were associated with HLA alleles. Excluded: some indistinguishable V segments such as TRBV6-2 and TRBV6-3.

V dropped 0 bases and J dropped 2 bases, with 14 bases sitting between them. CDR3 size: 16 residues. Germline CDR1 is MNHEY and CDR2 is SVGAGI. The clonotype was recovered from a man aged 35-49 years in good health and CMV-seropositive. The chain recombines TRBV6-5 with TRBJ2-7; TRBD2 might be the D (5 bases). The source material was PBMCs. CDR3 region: CASSYSRLGSTYEQYF. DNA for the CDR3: TGTGCCAGCAGTTACTCGAGGTTGGGGAGTACCTACGAGCAGTACTTC.